This entry is about one T cell receptor (beta chain). Its binding antigen is unknown. The record has no base qualities; no much larger clone is one base away. Trimming takes 6 bases from V and 2 bases from J, and the germline ends sit 14 bases apart. The CDR3 runs 14 amino acids, cysteine and phenylalanine included. Of all the DNA, just the CDR3 is kept, 42 bases in frame from base 1. In the germline V gene, CDR1 corresponds to LGHNA and CDR2 to YNFKEQ. This sample was included in a study of beta chain features in type 1 diabetes listed by TCRdb under 2018. A note on the overall study: Mean age, gender distribution, total cell number and subset yield did not differ between patients and healthy donors. The study compared TCRB repertoires of sorted circulating CD4+ T cell subsets between recently diagnosed type 1 diabetes patients and matched healthy donors. Regulatory and stem cell-like memory subsets were obtained from only 8 patients and roughly eight healthy donors, while naive and central memory subsets were obtained from all 30 or so donors. Across all samples, 90 million to 130 million sorted cells were examined, and cell number per subset correlated strongly with RNA yield. General findings and caveats noted by the study authors: A moderate but significant shortening of TCRB CDR3 length was observed in type 1 diabetes patients in all four CD4+ subsets. Because the HLA sub-analyses included only small numbers of individuals, any influence of HLA type on TCRB rearrangement was left unresolved. Naive, central memory and regulatory TCRB repertoires appeared more similar among patients than among healthy donors. Because cDNA was sequenced instead of genomic DNA, highly expressing activated cells could be over-represented, though the groups showed no difference in activation or CD3 levels. PCR may preferentially amplify shorter templates, but because patient and control samples were amplified and corrected together, any resulting skew would affect both groups equally. At VDJ recombination sites, type 1 diabetes patients had fewer insertions and more deleted nucleotides, which implies abnormalities in thymic rearrangement.

From each donor, a single peripheral blood sample of about 110 mL on average was drawn into heparinised tubes. Naive, central memory, regulatory and stem cell-like memory CD4+ T cells were sorted on a BD FACSAria II using a panel including CD45RO, CCR7, CD25, CD127, CD95 and CD27. A purity above 98% was achieved for all sorted populations. PBMCs were isolated immediately by Lymphoprep density gradient centrifugation and stained directly without culture. Samples were stained and sorted in pairs, with one healthy donor and one patient per experiment, so that batch effects were minimized. The High Capacity cDNA Reverse Transcription Kit was used to reverse transcribe all of the isolated RNA, meaning that expressed TCRB transcripts were what got sequenced. Deep immunoSEQ sequencing was applied to naive, central memory and regulatory T cell samples, giving an average of about 3.7 million total reads per sample. Sorted cells were lysed in RLT buffer and RNA was extracted with DNase-treated RNeasy Micro or Mini kits, depending on cell number. To prevent cross-contamination, every cell subset was processed on its own, while patient and healthy donor samples were processed together. TCRB sequences were amplified from cDNA with the immunoSEQ multiplex PCR, producing 87-bp fragments spanning the CDR3 region. Sequencing of the amplicons was done on the Illumina HiSeq platform. The published analysis was carried out like this. Synthetic template baselines were used to correct PCR bias computationally, reads within Hamming distance 2 were collapsed, and singletons that could not be merged were discarded. Reads were aligned against IMGT so that V, D and J genes, CDR3 length and insertions or deletions at six rearrangement sites could be assigned. Clonotype counts were normalized to sorted cell number within each subset before computing true diversity and Gini coefficients with the tcR R package. The overlap coefficient, calculated on TCRB nucleotide sequences, was used to measure repertoire sharing. TCRdb took over this immuneACCESS table, retaining in-frame rearrangements with V and J assigned. Such tables are incomplete; in checked studies, under half of the missing clones stem from an unresolved V gene, and the remainder is unexplained. V and J calls and clone size are given by that table; D and trimming were obtained from the DNA. This sample holds some 150,000 clones; less than 8.5% were observed only once. Around 1.5% of the sample is in the top ten clones.

The chain links TRBV4-2 with TRBJ2-7; no D segment can be confidently identified. The TCR was taken from a woman in her twenties or thirties in good health. Sequences were obtained from central memory CD4+ T cells from blood. The DNA reads as follows: TGTGCCAGCAGTAAATTTACACAGACCTACGAGCAGTACTTC. Protein translation: CASSKFTQTYEQYF.